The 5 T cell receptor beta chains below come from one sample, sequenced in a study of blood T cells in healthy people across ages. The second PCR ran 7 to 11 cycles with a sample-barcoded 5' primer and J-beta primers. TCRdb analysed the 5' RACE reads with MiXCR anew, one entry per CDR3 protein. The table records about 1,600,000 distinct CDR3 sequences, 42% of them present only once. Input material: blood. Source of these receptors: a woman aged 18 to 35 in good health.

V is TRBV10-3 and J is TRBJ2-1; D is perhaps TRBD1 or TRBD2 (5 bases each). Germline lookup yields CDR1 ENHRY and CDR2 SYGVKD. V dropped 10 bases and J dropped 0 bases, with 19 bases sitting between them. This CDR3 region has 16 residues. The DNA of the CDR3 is TGTGCCACTGCGTCCCCGGGACGCAGCTCCTACAATGAGCAGTTCTTC. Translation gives CATASPGRSSYNEQFF.

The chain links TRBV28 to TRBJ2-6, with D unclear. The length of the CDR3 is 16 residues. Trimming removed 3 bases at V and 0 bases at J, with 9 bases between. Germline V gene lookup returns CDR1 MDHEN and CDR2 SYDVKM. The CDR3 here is CASSLTPSSGANVLTF. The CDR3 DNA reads TGTGCCAGCAGTTTGACCCCAAGCTCTGGGGCCAACGTCCTGACTTTC.

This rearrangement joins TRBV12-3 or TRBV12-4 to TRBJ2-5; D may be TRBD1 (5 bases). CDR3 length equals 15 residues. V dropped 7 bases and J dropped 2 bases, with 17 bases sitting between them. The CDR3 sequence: CASTWGRTLQETQYF. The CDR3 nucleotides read TGTGCCAGCACCTGGGGCAGAACTCTGCAAGAGACCCAGTACTTC.

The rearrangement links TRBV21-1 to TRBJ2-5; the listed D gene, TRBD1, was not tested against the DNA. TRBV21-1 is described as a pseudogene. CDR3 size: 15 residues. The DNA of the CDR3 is TGTGCCAGCAGCAAAGACGGAACAGCGCAAGAGACCCAGTACTTC. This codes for CASSKDGTAQETQYF.

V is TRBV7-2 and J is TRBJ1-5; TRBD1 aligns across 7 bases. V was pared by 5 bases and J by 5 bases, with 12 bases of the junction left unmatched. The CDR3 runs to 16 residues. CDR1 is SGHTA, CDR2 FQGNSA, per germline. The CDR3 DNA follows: TGTGCCAGCAGCCCATCGACAGGGTTTATAGATCAGCCCCAGCATTTT. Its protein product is CASSPSTGFIDQPQHF.